This T cell receptor beta chain was captured in a study of human versus mouse CDR3 diversity and MHC coevolution. The V gene's germline CDR1 is GTSNPN and CDR2 SVGIG (reference sequence). Trimming removed 4 bases from V and 7 bases from J; junction bases left unmatched: 9. The CDR3 contains 14 residues. Worth noting for this clone: Its antigen is not known.

Profiled with immunoSEQ multiplex PCR; TCRdb holds only in-frame clones, not every one. The table lists 75,000 to 90,000 clones, over 85% of them singletons. General observations from the study: Human T cells were selected on six MHC II alleles.

Sample: naive CD4+ T cells from blood. As to subset: CD45RO-negative CD62L-positive naive CD4 T cells. The V call is TRBV30, the J call TRBJ2-7; 11 nucleotides align to TRBD2. The TCR originated in a person between 25 and 69 years old in good health. The CDR3 reads CAWKPTTSGSEQYF. The CDR3 DNA is TGTGCCTGGAAGCCCACCACTAGCGGGAGTGAGCAGTACTTC.